Shown below are 9 T cell receptor beta chains from a single sample sequenced in a study of shared clonotypes between healthy human individuals. Generated by immunoSEQ multiplex PCR, the TCRdb table keeps only in-frame clones and is missing some. The table has about 610,000 clones, roughly 97% seen once; the top ten hold approximately 0.057%. Sequencing used naive CD4+ T cells sorted from blood. Noted subset: CD45RA+ positively selected. Receptors originate from a young woman in good health.

The V gene is TRBV5-6, the J gene TRBJ1-1; a possible D gene is TRBD1 (6 bases). V lost 4 bases to trimming and J lost 6 bases, with 16 bases between them. The CDR3 covers 14 residues. Germline loops: CDR1 SGHDT, CDR2 YYEEEE. CDR3 protein: CASSRGGLHAEAFF. The CDR3 DNA reads TGTGCCAGCAGCCGAGGGGGGCTTCACGCTGAAGCTTTCTTT.

The DNA for the CDR3 is TGTGCCAGCAGTGACGTTTTTACTGAAGCTTTCTTT. Translating gives CASSDVFTEAFF. The V call is TRBV6-1, the J call TRBJ1-1, with no clear D. Germline loops: CDR1 MNHNS, CDR2 SASEGT. Deletions cut 3 bases from V and 5 bases from J, with 7 bases between. This CDR3 spans 12 amino acids.

The chain employs TRBV27 and TRBJ1-5; D unclear. The V end was cut by 6 bases, the J end by 0 bases, with 6 bases between. CDR1 is MNHEY, CDR2 SMNVEV, per germline (reference sequence). The length of the CDR3 is 13 residues. The CDR3 loop is CASRKSSNQPQHF. The CDR3 DNA follows: TGTGCCAGCAGAAAGAGTAGCAATCAGCCCCAGCATTTT.

The chain's CDR3 is CASRADRLGTEAFF. As DNA, the CDR3 is TGTGCCAGCAGAGCCGACAGGCTCGGGACTGAAGCTTTCTTT. This chain joins TRBV6-1 and TRBJ1-1; maybe TRBD1 (6 bases). The length of the CDR3 is 14 residues. Germline CDR1 MNHNS, CDR2 SASEGT. V was clipped by 6 bases and J by 5 bases, with 16 bases between them.

The chain couples TRBV4-1 to TRBJ2-1, with 11 bases fitting TRBD2. Germline loops: CDR1 MGHRA, CDR2 YSYEKL. There are 17 residues in the CDR3. With 0 bases clipped from V and 3 bases from J, the junction kept 4 bases outside the gene matches. The DNA of the CDR3 is TGCGCCAGCAGCCAAGATTCAGGGACTAGCGGCTACAATGAGCAGTTCTTC. It yields the protein CASSQDSGTSGYNEQFF.

The chain combines TRBV25-1 with TRBJ2-3; 8 nucleotides agree with TRBD2. Germline V gene lookup returns CDR1 MGHDK and CDR2 SYGVNS. The CDR3 has 15 residues. V shed 3 bases, J shed 4 bases, and the junction held 6 bases outside the gene matches. The CDR3 protein is CASSESAGVADTQYF. CDR3 nucleotides: TGTGCCAGCAGTGAGTCAGCGGGAGTAGCAGATACGCAGTATTTT.

The chain links TRBV2 to TRBJ2-5; no clear D. The DNA end is a closer match to TRBJ2-7, so the J assignment may be wrong. The CDR3 has 15 residues. CDR1 is SNHLY, CDR2 FYNNEI, per germline. CDR3 DNA sequence: TGTGCCAGCATGGGTTATGTTGACTGGAACTACGAGCAGTACTTC. The encoded protein is CASMGYVDWNYEQYF.

The V gene is TRBV18, the J gene TRBJ2-2; 9 bases agree with TRBD1. The V gene end was trimmed by 1 base and the J gene end by 3 bases; junction bases not matched to a gene: 0. Germline CDR1 and CDR2: KGHSH and LQKENI. The CDR3 covers 15 residues. CDR3 DNA sequence: TGTGCCAGCTCACCACGGGACAGGGACACCGGGGAGCTGTTTTTT. Translating gives CASSPRDRDTGELFF.

The chain couples TRBV2 to TRBJ2-5; 7 bases match TRBD1. V trimming: 4 bases; J trimming: 4 bases; junction bases outside the gene matches: 6. The CDR3 spans 14 residues. The V gene's germline CDR1 is SNHLY and CDR2 FYNNEI. In DNA form, the CDR3 reads TGTGCCAGCAGTGTCGAGGGGGCTGGAGAGACCCAGTACTTC. Its translation is CASSVEGAGETQYF. Using reference TRBV2 and TRBJ2-5 for the parts outside the CDR3, the full variable domain is EPEVTQTPSHQVTQMGQEVILRCVPISNHLYFYWYRQILGQKVEFLVSFYNNEISEKSEIFDDQFSVERPDGSNFTLKIRSTKLEDSAMYFCASSVEGAGETQYFGPGTRLLVL.